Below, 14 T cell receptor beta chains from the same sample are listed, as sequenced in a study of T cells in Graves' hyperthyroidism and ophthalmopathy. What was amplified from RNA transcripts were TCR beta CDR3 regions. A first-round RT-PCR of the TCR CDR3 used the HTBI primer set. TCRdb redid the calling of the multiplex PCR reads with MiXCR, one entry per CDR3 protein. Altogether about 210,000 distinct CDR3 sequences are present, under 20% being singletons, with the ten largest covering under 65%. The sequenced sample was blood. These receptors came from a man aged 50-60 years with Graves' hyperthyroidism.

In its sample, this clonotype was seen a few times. The CDR3 spells CSATSGLPYNEQFF. CDR3 bases: TGCAGTGCTACTTCGGGACTTCCTTACAATGAGCAGTTCTTC. This chain joins TRBV20-1 and TRBJ2-1; the D gene is possibly TRBD2 (6 bases). Trimming took 4 bases from V and 4 from J, leaving 14 bases between them. Germline values: CDR1 DFQATT, CDR2 SNEGSKA (reference sequence). CDR3 size: 14 residues.

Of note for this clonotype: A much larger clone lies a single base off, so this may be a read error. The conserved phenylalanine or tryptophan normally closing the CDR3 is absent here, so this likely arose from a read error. CDR3 coding DNA: TGTGCCTGGACAAGGGGCGGGAGCGCAGATACGCAGTATTCT. Amino acid sequence: CAWTRGGSADTQYS. This chain links TRBV30 with TRBJ2-3, with 7 bases aligning to TRBD2. CDR3 length equals 14 residues. Germline V CDR1 and CDR2: GTSNPN, SVGIG (reference sequence). After removal of 4 bases from V and 4 bases from J, the junction contained 8 bases not matched to a gene.

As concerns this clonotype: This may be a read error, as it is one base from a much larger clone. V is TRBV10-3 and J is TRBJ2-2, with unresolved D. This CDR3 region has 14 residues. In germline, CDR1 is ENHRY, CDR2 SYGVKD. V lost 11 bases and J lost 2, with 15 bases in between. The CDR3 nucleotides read TGTGCCCTATCACGAGACCCAAACACCGGGGAGCTGTTTTTT. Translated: CALSRDPNTGELFF.

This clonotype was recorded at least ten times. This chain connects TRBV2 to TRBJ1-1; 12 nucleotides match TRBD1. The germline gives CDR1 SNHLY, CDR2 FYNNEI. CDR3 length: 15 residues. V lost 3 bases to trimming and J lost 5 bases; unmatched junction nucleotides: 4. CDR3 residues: CASSDAGQGATEAFF. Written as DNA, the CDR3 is TGTGCCAGCAGTGATGCGGGACAGGGGGCAACTGAAGCTTTCTTT.

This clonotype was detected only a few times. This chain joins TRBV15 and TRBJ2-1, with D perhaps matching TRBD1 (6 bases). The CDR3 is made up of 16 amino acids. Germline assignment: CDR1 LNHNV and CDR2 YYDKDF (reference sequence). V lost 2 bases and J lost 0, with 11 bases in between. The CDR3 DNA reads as TGTGCCACCAGCAGACCCACAGGGAGCTCCTACAATGAGCAGTTCTTC. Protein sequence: CATSRPTGSSYNEQFF.

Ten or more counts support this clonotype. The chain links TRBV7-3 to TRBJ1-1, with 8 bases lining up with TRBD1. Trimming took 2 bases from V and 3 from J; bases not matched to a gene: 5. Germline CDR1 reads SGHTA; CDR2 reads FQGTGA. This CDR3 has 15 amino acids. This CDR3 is CASSLLPTGDTEAFF. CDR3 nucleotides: TGTGCCAGCAGCTTACTGCCGACAGGGGACACTGAAGCTTTCTTT.

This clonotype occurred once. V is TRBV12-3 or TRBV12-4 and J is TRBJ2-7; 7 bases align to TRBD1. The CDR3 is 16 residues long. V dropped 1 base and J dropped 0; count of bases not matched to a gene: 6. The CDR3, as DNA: TGTGCCAGCAGTTTAGAGACAGGGATTAGCTCCTACGAGCAGTACTTC. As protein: CASSLETGISSYEQYF.

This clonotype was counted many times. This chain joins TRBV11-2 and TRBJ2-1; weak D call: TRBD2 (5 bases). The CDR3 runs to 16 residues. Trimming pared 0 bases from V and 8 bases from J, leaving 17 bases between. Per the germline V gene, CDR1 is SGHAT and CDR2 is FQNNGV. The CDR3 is CASSLEAGLTNDEQFF. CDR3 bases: TGTGCCAGCAGCTTAGAGGCGGGCCTCACCAACGATGAGCAGTTCTTC.

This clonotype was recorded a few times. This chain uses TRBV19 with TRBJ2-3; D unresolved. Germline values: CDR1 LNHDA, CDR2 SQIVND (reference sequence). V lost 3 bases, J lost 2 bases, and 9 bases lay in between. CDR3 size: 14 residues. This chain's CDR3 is CASSIPRATDTQYF. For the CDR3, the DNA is TGTGCCAGTAGTATTCCACGGGCCACAGATACGCAGTATTTT.

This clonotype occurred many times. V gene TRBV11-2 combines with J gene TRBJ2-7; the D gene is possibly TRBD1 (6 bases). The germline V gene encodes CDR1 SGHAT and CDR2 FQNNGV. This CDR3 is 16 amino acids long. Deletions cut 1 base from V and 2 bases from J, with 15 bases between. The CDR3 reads CASSLAGQTRTYEQYF. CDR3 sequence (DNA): TGTGCCAGCAGCTTAGCCGGACAGACCCGGACCTACGAGCAGTACTTC.

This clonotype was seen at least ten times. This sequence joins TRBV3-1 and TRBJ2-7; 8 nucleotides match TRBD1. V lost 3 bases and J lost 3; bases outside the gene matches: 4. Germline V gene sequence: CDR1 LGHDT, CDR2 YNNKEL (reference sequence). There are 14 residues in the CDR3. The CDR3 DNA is TGTGCCAGCAGCCAGGGACAGGCCTACTACGAGCAGTACTTC. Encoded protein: CASSQGQAYYEQYF.

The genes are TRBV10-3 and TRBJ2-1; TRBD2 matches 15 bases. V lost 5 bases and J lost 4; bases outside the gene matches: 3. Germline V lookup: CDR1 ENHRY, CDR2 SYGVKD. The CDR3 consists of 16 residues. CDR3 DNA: TGTGCCATCAGTCCTGGACTAGCGGGAGGGTACAATGAGCAGTTCTTC. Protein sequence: CAISPGLAGGYNEQFF.

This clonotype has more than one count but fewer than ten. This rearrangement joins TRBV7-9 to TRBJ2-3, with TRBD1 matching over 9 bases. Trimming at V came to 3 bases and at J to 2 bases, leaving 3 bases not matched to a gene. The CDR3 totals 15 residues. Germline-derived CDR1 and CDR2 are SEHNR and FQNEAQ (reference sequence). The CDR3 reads CASSLGTGNTDTQYF. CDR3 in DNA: TGTGCCAGCAGCTTGGGGACAGGGAACACAGATACGCAGTATTTT.

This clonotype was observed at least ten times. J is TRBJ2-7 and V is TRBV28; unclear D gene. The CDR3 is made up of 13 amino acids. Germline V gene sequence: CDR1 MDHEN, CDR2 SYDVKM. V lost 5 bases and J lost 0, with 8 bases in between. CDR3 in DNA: TGTGCCAGCAGTCCCCTGGACTCCTACGAGCAGTACTTC. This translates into CASSPLDSYEQYF.